These 7 T cell receptor beta chains originate from one sample sequenced in a study of blood T cell repertoires in COVID-19. The assay was immunoSEQ multiplex PCR, and TCRdb's table has in-frame clones only and misses some. The sample contains some 180,000 clones, nearly 90% of which appear only once. The sample taken for sequencing was peripheral blood. The receptor set was obtained from a man in his sixties with active or convalescent COVID-19.

The gene calls are TRBV24-1 and TRBJ2-1; a weak D match, TRBD1 (6 bases). The V end lost 2 bases, the J end lost 3 bases, and 10 bases lay between the germline ends. The germline CDR1 and CDR2 sequences are KGHDR and SFDVKD. CDR3 size: 15 residues. The CDR3 nucleotides are TGTGCCACCAGTGATTGGCAGGGACACTACAATGAGCAGTTCTTC. The encoded protein is CATSDWQGHYNEQFF.

The rearrangement uses TRBV5-4 and TRBJ1-1; D ambiguous. This CDR3 is 13 amino acids long. Trimming stripped 4 bases from V and 5 bases from J, with 12 bases between. Germline CDR1 is SGHNT and CDR2 is YYREEE (reference sequence). This chain's CDR3 is CASSPVRNTEAFF. The CDR3 DNA sequence: TGTGCCAGCAGCCCTGTCAGGAATACTGAAGCTTTCTTT.

This sequence joins TRBV6-2 or TRBV6-3 and TRBJ1-6; TRBD1 is a possible D gene (6 bases). This CDR3 is built from 16 residues. The V gene lost 5 bases and the J gene lost 6 bases, with 17 bases spanning the gap. Germline CDR1 and CDR2: MNHEY and SVGEGT. CDR3 protein: CASSPPPGTFNSPLHF. DNA of the CDR3: TGTGCCAGCAGTCCACCCCCCGGGACATTTAATTCACCCCTCCACTTT.

The chain employs TRBV24-1 and TRBJ2-1; 10 bases map to TRBD2. Germline-derived CDR1 and CDR2 are KGHDR and SFDVKD. Losses at the gene ends were 4 bases for V and 7 bases for J; bases not matched to a gene: 12. This CDR3 has 17 residues. The CDR3 here is CATSEGGAGGPGNEQFF. CDR3 DNA sequence: TGTGCCACCAGTGAGGGAGGAGCGGGGGGGCCGGGGAATGAGCAGTTCTTC.

The chain combines TRBV13 with TRBJ2-7, with D perhaps TRBD1 (6 bases). This CDR3 is built from 14 residues. CDR1 is PRHDT and CDR2 is FYEKMQ in the germline V gene (reference sequence). V lost 6 bases and J lost 0, with 12 bases in between. This chain's CDR3 is CASRDSRISYEQYF. The CDR3 DNA is TGTGCCAGCAGGGACAGTCGGATCTCCTACGAGCAGTACTTC.

The chain has TRBV10-3 and TRBJ1-1, with D hard to call. The V and J ends lost 2 bases and 4 bases respectively, with 11 bases between them. CDR1 and CDR2 from the germline V gene are ENHRY and SYGVKD. CDR3 size: 14 residues. CDR3: CAISETQASTEAFF. The DNA for the CDR3 is TGTGCCATCAGTGAGACTCAGGCGAGCACTGAAGCTTTCTTT.

This clone is a singleton in its sample. The rearrangement joins TRBV2 to TRBJ1-5; 11 bases map to TRBD1. The V segment lost 5 bases and the J segment 4 bases; nucleotides outside the gene matches: 7. Germline CDR1 is SNHLY and CDR2 is FYNNEI. The CDR3 is 16 residues long. The CDR3 nucleotides are TGTGCCAGCAGTCGGGGGACAGGGGGTGTGAATCAGCCCCAGCATTTT. Its translation: CASSRGTGGVNQPQHF. Using reference TRBV2 and TRBJ1-5 for the parts outside the CDR3, the full variable domain is EPEVTQTPSHQVTQMGQEVILRCVPISNHLYFYWYRQILGQKVEFLVSFYNNEISEKSEIFDDQFSVERPDGSNFTLKIRSTKLEDSAMYFCASSRGTGGVNQPQHFGDGTRLSIL.